A selection of T cell receptor beta chains follows, all from one sample in a study of CD8+CD57+ T cells in acquired aplastic anemia. In TCRdb, the reads were re-called with MiXCR into one record per CDR3 protein. The sample has 55,000 to 80,000 distinct CDR3 sequences; 45% to 55% are singletons. Sequencing input: sorted CD4+, CD8+, or CD8+CD57+ T cells (not recorded which) from PBMCs. Receptor source: a human donor in good health, serving as a control. Both conserved end residues are part of each CDR3. Each record gives: D gene, clone size, V gene, J gene, CDR3 protein, CDR3 DNA. A D gene is named only where the DNA matches it firmly. Rows may omit the clone size; those that give it use once, few, many or a size class.

D: -
size: many
V: TRBV6-1
J: TRBJ2-7
CDR3: CASKSRGLLDEQYF
DNA: TGTGCCAGCAAATCTCGGGGCCTCCTAGACGAGCAGTACTTC

D: TRBD1
size: many
V: TRBV6-5
J: TRBJ2-7
CDR3: CASSSGQGFYEQYF
DNA: TGTGCCAGCAGCTCAGGACAGGGATTCTACGAGCAGTACTTC

D: -
size: many
V: TRBV7-3
J: TRBJ2-1
CDR3: CASSFGGDNEQFF
DNA: TGTGCCAGCAGCTTCGGGGGAGACAATGAGCAGTTCTTC

D: -
size: -
V: TRBV15
J: TRBJ2-7
CDR3: CATGRWRSSYEQYF
DNA: TGTGCCACCGGGAGATGGAGGAGCTCCTACGAGCAGTACTTC

D: -
size: once
V: TRBV2
J: TRBJ2-1
CDR3: CASSWSGGTGEQFF
DNA: TGTGCCAGCAGTTGGAGCGGGGGGACAGGGGAGCAGTTCTTC

D: -
size: -
V: TRBV29-1
J: TRBJ2-7
CDR3: CSVEVQGRLSYEQYF
DNA: TGCAGCGTTGAAGTTCAAGGACGGCTAAGCTACGAGCAGTACTTC

D: TRBD1
size: many
V: TRBV6-1
J: TRBJ1-2
CDR3: CASSPGTGIAPYGYTF
DNA: TGTGCCAGCAGTCCTGGGACAGGGATCGCTCCCTATGGCTACACCTTC

D: TRBD2
size: -
V: TRBV9
J: TRBJ2-3
CDR3: CASSAPTSATQYF
DNA: TGTGCCAGCAGCGCTCCTACTAGCGCCACGCAGTATTTT

D: TRBD2
size: -
V: TRBV15
J: TRBJ2-1
CDR3: CATSRGPAGGPDEQFF
DNA: TGTGCCACCAGCAGAGGTCCAGCGGGAGGGCCTGATGAGCAGTTCTTC

D: -
size: many
V: TRBV7-2
J: TRBJ2-1
CDR3: CASSLQDNEQFF
DNA: TGTGCCAGCAGCTTACAAGACAATGAGCAGTTCTTC

D: TRBD1
size: -
V: TRBV24-1
J: TRBJ2-3
CDR3: CATSDNRGRTDTQYF
DNA: TGTGCCACCAGTGACAACAGGGGGCGAACAGATACGCAGTATTTT

D: -
size: many
V: TRBV6-5
J: TRBJ2-1
CDR3: CASSREPWNEQFF
DNA: TGTGCCAGCAGCAGGGAGCCTTGGAATGAGCAGTTCTTC

D: -
size: -
V: TRBV19
J: TRBJ1-2
CDR3: CASSIDRGHGYTF
DNA: TGTGCCAGTAGTATAGACAGGGGTCACGGCTACACCTTC

D: -
size: -
V: TRBV29-1
J: TRBJ2-7
CDR3: CSVEAGTPYEQYF
DNA: TGCAGCGTTGAGGCGGGGACTCCTTACGAGCAGTACTTC

D: -
size: -
V: TRBV2
J: TRBJ1-6
CDR3: CASSDAGATYNSPLHF
DNA: TGTGCCAGCAGTGACGCGGGAGCAACCTATAATTCACCCCTCCACTTT

D: -
size: -
V: TRBV20-1
J: TRBJ1-1
CDR3: CSASSGGTEAFF
DNA: TGCAGTGCTAGTTCAGGCGGCACTGAAGCTTTCTTT

D: -
size: -
V: TRBV5-1
J: TRBJ1-1
CDR3: CASSLGTGRGVLNTEAFF
DNA: TGCGCCAGCAGCTTGGGTACAGGGCGGGGGGTGCTGAACACTGAAGCTTTCTTT

D: TRBD1
size: many
V: TRBV4-1
J: TRBJ1-1
CDR3: CASSLRTGDEAFF
DNA: TGCGCCAGCAGCCTACGGACAGGGGATGAAGCTTTCTTT

D: TRBD1
size: -
V: TRBV6-1
J: TRBJ1-2
CDR3: CASRAGGEYGYTF
DNA: TGTGCCAGCAGGGCAGGGGGCGAGTATGGCTACACCTTC

D: -
size: few
V: TRBV15
J: TRBJ2-7
CDR3: CATSRDGEQYF
DNA: TGTGCCACCAGCAGAGACGGCGAGCAGTACTTC

D: -
size: -
V: TRBV7-9
J: TRBJ1-4
CDR3: CASSLGTVGEKLFF
DNA: TGTGCCAGCAGCTTGGGCACCGTCGGCGAAAAACTGTTTTTT

D: -
size: once
V: TRBV7-3
J: TRBJ1-1
CDR3: CASSLAPGVNTEAFF
DNA: TGTGCCAGCAGCTTAGCTCCGGGGGTGAACACTGAAGCTTTCTTT

D: TRBD1
size: few
V: TRBV15
J: TRBJ2-6
CDR3: CATSRATGDGANVLTF
DNA: TGTGCCACCAGCAGAGCTACAGGGGATGGGGCCAACGTCCTGACTTTC